These 26 T cell receptor beta chains share one sample of origin, sequenced in a study of neurological immune-mediated disorders. Using its own MiXCR run on the 5' RACE reads, TCRdb lists one record per CDR3 protein. Of under 85,000 distinct CDR3 sequences listed, about 14% are singletons. Input material: PBMCs. The receptors derive from a woman aged 50 to 60 in good health.

This clonotype was counted at least ten times. This chain links TRBV10-3 with TRBJ2-7, with D unclear. Germline-derived CDR1 and CDR2 are ENHRY and SYGVKD. The V and J ends lost 3 bases and 5 bases respectively, with 14 bases between them. The CDR3 sequence is 14 residues long. The CDR3 region has the DNA TGTGCCATCAGTGACAATAGTTTTTACAACGAGCAGTACTTC. The encoded protein is CAISDNSFYNEQYF.

There are many counts of this clonotype. In DNA, the CDR3 is TGTGCCACCAGGGGTACGGTTAGCTCCTACGAGCAGTACTTC. It specifies CATRGTVSSYEQYF. The genes are TRBV10-3 and TRBJ2-7; D possibly corresponds to TRBD1 (6 bases). The germline V gene has CDR1 ENHRY and CDR2 SYGVKD. Deletions cut 10 bases from V and 0 bases from J, with 16 bases between. The length of the CDR3 is 14 residues.

This clonotype was observed many times. The chain couples TRBV7-9 to TRBJ1-2; TRBD1 might be the D (6 bases). Germline CDR1 and CDR2: SEHNR and FQNEAQ (reference sequence). The length of the CDR3 is 13 residues. The V end lost 7 bases, the J end lost 5 bases, and 14 bases lay between the germline ends. The CDR3 DNA sequence: TGTGCCAGCACCAAAACAGGGCCTTATGGCTACACCTTC. It is translated as CASTKTGPYGYTF.

This clonotype appeared many times. This chain joins TRBV5-1 and TRBJ1-4; D not resolved. V was clipped by 0 bases and J by 0 bases, with 6 bases between them. Germline CDR1 SGHRS, CDR2 YFSETQ. The CDR3 extends over 15 amino acids. The CDR3 loop reads CASSLEQSTNEKLFF. CDR3 nucleotides: TGCGCCAGCAGCTTGGAACAGTCAACTAATGAAAAACTGTTTTTT. The variable domain in full, with the rest retrieved from reference TRBV5-1 and TRBJ1-4, is KAGVTQTPRYLIKTRGQQVTLSCSPISGHRSVSWYQQTPGQGLQFLFEYFSETQRNKGNFPGRFSGRQFSNSRSEMNVSTLELGDSALYLCASSLEQSTNEKLFFGSGTQLSVL.

The chain couples TRBV19 to TRBJ1-5; TRBD1 agrees at 8 bases. The junction had 10 bases not matched to a gene; V was cut back by 4 bases and J by 5 bases. Germline V CDR1 and CDR2: LNHDA, SQIVND (reference sequence). The CDR3 covers 16 residues. The CDR3 sequence: CASSTRTGSQYQPQHF. In nucleotides, the CDR3 is TGTGCCAGTAGTACCAGGACAGGGAGTCAGTATCAGCCCCAGCATTTT.

Comments on this clonotype: Mismatch with germline at one junction end may stem from a read error. This rearrangement joins TRBV6-6 to TRBJ2-3; maybe TRBD2 (5 bases). Germline CDR1 reads MNHNY; CDR2 reads SVGAGI (reference sequence). The CDR3 contains 14 residues. The CDR3 sequence: CTSSYEGLTDTQYF. DNA for the CDR3: TGTACCAGCAGCTACGAGGGCCTCACAGATACGCAGTATTTT.

There are many counts of this clonotype. V usage is TRBV29-1 and J usage is TRBJ1-2, with 11 nucleotides matching TRBD1. The CDR3 totals 13 residues. The germline V gene encodes CDR1 SQVTM and CDR2 ANQGSEA. V trimming: 6 bases; J trimming: 6 bases; junction bases outside the gene matches: 6. The CDR3 here is CSVAPGQGDGYTF. In DNA form, the CDR3 reads TGCAGCGTCGCCCCGGGACAGGGGGATGGCTACACCTTC.

This clonotype was counted many times. CDR3 nucleotides: TGCGCCAGCAGCGGAAGGGGAGAGAACACTGAAGCTTTCTTT. It codes for CASSGRGENTEAFF. The rearrangement links TRBV5-1 to TRBJ1-1, with D perhaps matching TRBD1 (5 bases). The germline V gene has CDR1 SGHRS and CDR2 YFSETQ. Trimming stripped 4 bases from V and 1 base from J, with 11 bases between. The CDR3 contains 14 residues.

Comments on this clonotype: One end of the junction varies from germline; a read error may be responsible. This chain joins TRBV5-1 and TRBJ2-2; possibly TRBD1 or TRBD2 for D (5 bases each). Germline V gene data show CDR1 as SGHRS and CDR2 as YFSETQ. This CDR3 is 13 amino acids long. The CDR3 region has the DNA TGCGCCAGCAGCCTGGGCATCACCAGGGAGCTGTCTTTT. Translating gives CASSLGITRELSF.

As regards this clonotype: Possible read error: a much larger clone is one base away. The chain combines TRBV5-1 with TRBJ2-2; D might be TRBD2 (5 bases). The CDR3 extends over 14 amino acids. V was cut by 4 bases and J by 7 bases, with 14 bases left in between. The germline gives CDR1 SGHRS, CDR2 YFSETQ. CDR3 in amino acids: CASSQDPGVGELFF. The CDR3 DNA reads as TGCGCCAGCAGCCAGGACCCCGGGGTCGGGGAGCTGTTTTTT.

This clonotype has ten or more counts. V gene TRBV12-3 or TRBV12-4 combines with J gene TRBJ1-4; D is ambiguous. V was shortened by 2 bases and J by 1 base, with 11 bases between the two germline ends. CDR3 length: 16 residues. The CDR3 nucleotides read TGTGCCAGCAGTTTATCGCGACGGCTAACTAATGAAAAACTGTTTTTT. It translates to CASSLSRRLTNEKLFF.

This clonotype was seen ten or more times. CDR3 residues: CASSQDHEQYF. CDR3 nucleotides: TGTGCCAGCAGCCAAGATCACGAGCAGTACTTC. This chain uses TRBV14 with TRBJ2-7; D is unclear. V was pared by 0 bases and J by 5 bases, with 2 bases between. Germline assignment: CDR1 SGHDN and CDR2 FVKESK. The CDR3 has 11 amino acids.

This clonotype was observed many times. The V and J genes are TRBV5-1 and TRBJ2-3; D ambiguous. The length of the CDR3 is 11 residues. CDR1 SGHRS and CDR2 YFSETQ come from the germline V gene. The V end was cut by 4 bases, the J end by 8 bases, with 8 bases between. The CDR3 sequence: CASSGPGTQYF. The DNA of the CDR3 is TGCGCCAGCAGCGGCCCCGGTACGCAGTATTTT.

There are many counts of this clonotype. This chain joins TRBV6-1 and TRBJ1-1; D may be TRBD1 (5 bases). The germline V gene encodes CDR1 MNHNS and CDR2 SASEGT. This CDR3 has 14 amino acids. V lost 6 bases to trimming and J lost 0 bases, with 11 bases between them. The CDR3 nucleotides read TGTGCCAGCAGCCCAGGGATCATGAACACTGAAGCTTTCTTT. This encodes CASSPGIMNTEAFF.

This clonotype was observed many times. The CDR3 protein is CASRQLNSNQPQHF. CDR3 sequence (DNA): TGTGCCAGCAGGCAACTGAATAGCAATCAGCCCCAGCATTTT. The chain has TRBV7-2 and TRBJ1-5; D ambiguous. The CDR3 consists of 14 residues. The V gene's germline CDR1 is SGHTA and CDR2 FQGNSA. Trimming left V 6 bases short and J 0 bases short, with 9 bases between.

This clonotype was found many times. The genes are TRBV5-1 and TRBJ2-3, with unresolved D. The CDR3 totals 15 residues. The V end lost 4 bases, the J end lost 0 bases, and 12 bases lay between the germline ends. CDR1 is SGHRS and CDR2 is YFSETQ in the germline V gene. DNA for the CDR3: TGCGCCAGCAGCACCCAGGATCCCAGCACAGATACGCAGTATTTT. It is translated as CASSTQDPSTDTQYF. The variable domain in full, completed from reference TRBV5-1 and TRBJ2-3, reads KAGVTQTPRYLIKTRGQQVTLSCSPISGHRSVSWYQQTPGQGLQFLFEYFSETQRNKGNFPGRFSGRQFSNSRSEMNVSTLELGDSALYLCASSTQDPSTDTQYFGPGTRLTVL.

The CDR3 loop is CSVVTREYSYEQYF. The CDR3 DNA reads as TGCAGCGTTGTTACCCGGGAGTACTCCTACGAGCAGTACTTC. This chain connects TRBV29-1 to TRBJ2-7, with TRBD2 as a possible D gene (6 bases). The germline CDR1 and CDR2 sequences are SQVTM and ANQGSEA. CDR3 length equals 14 residues. V was trimmed by 4 bases and J by 0 bases, leaving 13 bases between them.

This clonotype was detected many times. The chain links TRBV28 to TRBJ2-7; weak D call: TRBD2 (6 bases). The germline V gene encodes CDR1 MDHEN and CDR2 SYDVKM. The CDR3 has 16 residues. Trimming cost V 4 bases and J 5 bases, with 21 bases left between them. CDR3 DNA sequence: TGTGCCAGCAGTTCCTTAGCGGAAGAGGGCCTTGACGAGCAGTACTTC. Its protein product is CASSSLAEEGLDEQYF.

This clonotype came up many times. The J gene is TRBJ2-7, the V gene TRBV7-2; D uncertain. The CDR3 covers 11 residues. The germline V gene encodes CDR1 SGHTA and CDR2 FQGNSA. V was pared by 4 bases and J by 2 bases, with 3 bases between. CDR3 loop: CASSSAYEQYF. In DNA form, the CDR3 reads TGTGCCAGCAGCTCGGCCTACGAGCAGTACTTC.

There are many counts of this clonotype. This chain links TRBV5-6 with TRBJ1-1; D perhaps matches TRBD1 (5 bases). Germline V gene data show CDR1 as SGHDT and CDR2 as YYEEEE. Trimming removed 3 bases at V and 1 base at J, with 13 bases between. The CDR3 loop spans 15 amino acids. DNA for the CDR3: TGTGCCAGCAGCTCCGGACATGGTTGGAACACTGAAGCTTTCTTT. Protein product: CASSSGHGWNTEAFF.

This clonotype came up many times. J is TRBJ1-3 and V is TRBV6-5; no clear D gene. V was pared by 6 bases and J by 0 bases, with 12 bases between. The CDR3 spans 15 residues. Germline assignment: CDR1 MNHEY and CDR2 SVGAGI. CDR3 sequence reads: CASSPGRSSGNTIYF. CDR3 DNA: TGTGCCAGCAGCCCCGGAAGGAGCTCTGGAAACACCATATATTTT.

The chain employs TRBV20-1 and TRBJ1-1; TRBD1 might be the D (5 bases). This CDR3 has 17 residues. V lost 1 base and J 3 bases, leaving 21 bases between the germline ends. Germline lookup yields CDR1 DFQATT and CDR2 SNEGSKA (reference sequence). The CDR3 DNA is TGCAGTGCTAGAGGCAATTTAGACCGGGGAGGGGACACTGAAGCTTTCTTT. Translated: CSARGNLDRGGDTEAFF.

This clonotype was picked up many times. The chain uses TRBV20-1 and TRBJ2-6, with TRBD2 matching over 8 bases. Germline trimming cut 4 bases from V and 3 bases from J; bases unmatched to any gene: 20. CDR3 length: 20 residues. CDR1 and CDR2 from the germline V gene are DFQATT and SNEGSKA (reference sequence). CDR3 sequence (DNA): TGCAGTGCTATAACCCGGGGGGGGCTCTACACCTCGGGTGGGGCCAACGTCCTGACTTTC. Its translation is CSAITRGGLYTSGGANVLTF.

On this clonotype itself: Just one base apart from a much larger clone, this may be a read error. This chain connects TRBV7-9 to TRBJ1-1; D is unclear. Germline V CDR1 and CDR2: SEHNR, FQNEAQ (reference sequence). This CDR3 spans 13 amino acids. The CDR3 sequence is CASSYDGNTEALF. The DNA for the CDR3 is TGTGCCAGCAGCTATGACGGGAACACTGAAGCTTTGTTT.

This clonotype occurred many times. This chain joins TRBV5-1 and TRBJ2-1; the D gene is possibly TRBD2 (5 bases). Trimming stripped 0 bases from V and 4 bases from J, with 14 bases between. CDR3 length: 16 amino acids. Germline loops: CDR1 SGHRS, CDR2 YFSETQ. The CDR3 DNA is TGCGCCAGCAGCTTGGCCGGAACTAGTCGTTACAATGAGCAGTTCTTC. Amino acid sequence: CASSLAGTSRYNEQFF. The full variable domain, its missing parts supplied by reference TRBV5-1 and TRBJ2-1, is KAGVTQTPRYLIKTRGQQVTLSCSPISGHRSVSWYQQTPGQGLQFLFEYFSETQRNKGNFPGRFSGRQFSNSRSEMNVSTLELGDSALYLCASSLAGTSRYNEQFFGPGTRLTVL.

This clonotype was recorded at least ten times. The V and J genes are TRBV29-1 and TRBJ2-6; TRBD1 aligns across 8 bases. The trim removed 5 bases at V and 0 bases at J, leaving 15 bases unmatched. CDR3 length: 19 residues. From germline, CDR1 is SQVTM and CDR2 ANQGSEA. The CDR3 DNA follows: TGCAGCGTTTTAGGCGTAGGGGACAGGAGAAGCTCTGGGGCCAACGTCCTGACTTTC. Translation: CSVLGVGDRRSSGANVLTF.